These 18 T cell receptor beta chains share one sample of origin, sequenced in a study of response to subunit inactivated influenza vaccine (dated by TCRdb to the late 2010s). Interpreted using the paper, the time point label stands for: 45 days after influenza vaccine administration. The receptor library was made with RT-PCR. The sequencer was an Illumina HiSeq 2500. TCRdb handled the public reads itself, with Q25 trimming in fastp and clone calling in MiXCR, and kept productive beta chains. Under each unique CDR3 protein, matching rows form one entry showing the most common genes and DNA. The sample table records hundreds of thousands of distinct CDR3 sequences; 13% of these occur just once. The ten largest clonotypes hold around 13% of the sample. The material sequenced was PBMCs from blood, taken roughly 47 days after vaccination. The receptor source for this set is a man in his forties or fifties who received an inactivated influenza vaccine. Donor details come from another sample of the same person, matched by shared clones.

V and J are TRBV7-8 and TRBJ2-1; no firm D call. The CDR3 extends over 16 amino acids. Trimming cost V 5 bases and J 15 bases, with 29 bases left between them. CDR1 is SGHVS, CDR2 FQNEAQ, per germline. The CDR3 loop reads CASSRNPPSISIDPFF. The CDR3 nucleotides read TGTGCCAGCAGCCGAAACCCCCCATCTATCTCGATTGATCCGTTCTTC.

Only a few counts were recorded for this clonotype. The chain combines TRBV20-1 with TRBJ2-5; 8 bases agree with TRBD2. The CDR3 totals 14 residues. V trimming: 4 bases; J trimming: 2 bases; junction bases outside the gene matches: 6. Looked up from germline, CDR1 is DFQATT and CDR2 is SNEGSKA (reference sequence). The CDR3 region has the DNA TGCAGTGCTAAACCACTAGCGGAACAAGAGACCCAGTACTTC. Its protein product is CSAKPLAEQETQYF.

The V and J genes are TRBV7-8 and TRBJ2-7; D is possibly TRBD1 or TRBD2 (5 bases each). The V gene lost 4 bases and the J gene lost 0 bases, with 16 bases spanning the gap. This CDR3 spans 16 amino acids. Per germline, CDR1 SGHVS and CDR2 FQNEAQ. For the CDR3, the DNA is TGTGCCAGCAGCTACGGGACCGCCGCGAGCTCCTACGAGCAGTACTTC. Its translation: CASSYGTAASSYEQYF.

The gene calls are TRBV4-3 and TRBJ2-1, with TRBD2 matching 9 bases. There are 17 residues in the CDR3. V shed 4 bases, J shed 0 bases, and the junction held 7 bases outside the gene matches. The germline V gene encodes CDR1 LGHNA and CDR2 YSLEER. CDR3 sequence: CASSLGLASPSYNEQFF. For the CDR3, the DNA is TGCGCCAGCAGCCTTGGACTAGCGAGCCCCTCCTACAATGAGCAGTTCTTC.

The table lists this clonotype with a few counts. The chain couples TRBV25-1 to TRBJ2-4; D is unresolved. The CDR3 extends over 12 amino acids. V gave up 2 bases and J gave up 5 bases, with 4 bases separating them. Germline CDR1 and CDR2: MGHDK and SYGVNS. In DNA form, the CDR3 reads TGTGCCAGCAGTGAAGGAGAAAACATTCAGTACTTC. Residues: CASSEGENIQYF.

This rearrangement joins TRBV20-1 to TRBJ2-3; D is perhaps TRBD2 (5 bases). The CDR3 totals 16 residues. V was pared by 6 bases and J by 2 bases, with 21 bases between. Germline CDR1 and CDR2: DFQATT and SNEGSKA (reference sequence). CDR3 protein: CSAILPGSVYTDTQYF. In DNA, the CDR3 is TGCAGTGCCATCCTCCCGGGTAGCGTGTACACAGATACGCAGTATTTT.

The rearrangement joins TRBV27 to TRBJ2-3, with TRBD2 identical over 7 bases. Germline values: CDR1 MNHEY, CDR2 SMNVEV (reference sequence). This CDR3 contains 15 residues. J was trimmed by 1 base and V by 3 bases; bases with no gene match: 4. This chain's CDR3 is CASSFIAGGTDTQYF. In nucleotides, the CDR3 is TGTGCCAGCAGTTTTATTGCGGGGGGCACAGATACGCAGTATTTT.

The gene calls are TRBV9 and TRBJ2-7; D perhaps matches TRBD1 (6 bases). Trimming took 3 bases from V and 2 from J, leaving 12 bases between them. The CDR3 runs 14 residues. The germline V gene has CDR1 SGDLS and CDR2 YYNGEE. The CDR3 region is CASSASTGPYEQYF. In DNA form, the CDR3 reads TGTGCCAGCAGCGCCTCGACAGGACCCTACGAGCAGTACTTC.

This clonotype turned up a few times. The V call is TRBV29-1, the J call TRBJ1-3; 9 nucleotides align to TRBD1. V lost 6 bases, J lost 9 bases, and 9 bases stayed unmatched. The CDR3 totals 13 residues. Germline loops: CDR1 SQVTM, CDR2 ANQGSEA. This chain's CDR3 is CSVGTGSPSTIYF. DNA for the CDR3: TGCAGCGTAGGGACAGGGAGTCCTAGCACCATATATTTT.

The chain carries TRBV7-9 and TRBJ1-2; no clear D. V was clipped by 1 base and J by 8 bases, with 14 bases between them. This CDR3 contains 14 residues. The germline CDR1 and CDR2 sequences are SEHNR and FQNEAQ (reference sequence). DNA for the CDR3: TGTGCCAGCAGCTTAGTATTGGCAGCCGGGGGCTACACCTTC. This gives the protein CASSLVLAAGGYTF. The full variable domain, with the rest looked up from reference TRBV7-9 and TRBJ1-2, is DTGVSQNPRHKITKRGQNVTFRCDPISEHNRLYWYRQTLGQGPEFLTYFQNEAQLEKSRLLSDRFSAERPKGSFSTLEIQRTEQGDSAMYLCASSLVLAAGGYTFGSGTRLTVV.

This clonotype was found a few times. The chain has TRBV4-1 and TRBJ2-5; D is unclear. CDR3 size: 13 residues. V dropped 2 bases and J dropped 4 bases, with 8 bases sitting between them. Germline V gives CDR1 MGHRA, CDR2 YSYEKL. The CDR3 coding sequence is TGCGCCAGCAGCCAAATGATAGTAGAGACCCAGTACTTC. Amino acid sequence: CASSQMIVETQYF.

The chain carries TRBV3-1 and TRBJ1-1, with D tentatively TRBD1 (5 bases). The germline V and J ends were trimmed by 8 bases and 4 bases, with 17 bases remaining between them. The CDR3 contains 14 residues. Germline V CDR1 and CDR2: LGHDT, YNNKEL (reference sequence). CDR3 sequence: CASQKRDASTEAFF. CDR3 nucleotides: TGTGCCAGCCAGAAACGGGACGCATCCACTGAAGCTTTCTTT. The full variable domain, completed using reference TRBV3-1 and TRBJ1-1, is DTAVSQTPKYLVTQMGNDKSIKCEQNLGHDTMYWYKQDSKKFLKIMFSYNNKELIINETVPNRFSPKSPDKAHLNLHINSLELGDSAVYFCASQKRDASTEAFFGQGTRLTVV.

This clonotype showed up many times. This rearrangement joins TRBV5-1 to TRBJ1-1; D gene uncertain. CDR3 length: 13 amino acids. The germline gives CDR1 SGHRS, CDR2 YFSETQ. The germline V and J ends were trimmed by 0 bases and 1 base, with 4 bases remaining between them. The CDR3 loop reads CASSLDPNTEAFF. The CDR3 region has the DNA TGCGCCAGCAGCTTGGATCCGAACACTGAAGCTTTCTTT.

The chain uses TRBV10-3 and TRBJ2-1; 11 nucleotides agree with TRBD2. There are 16 residues in the CDR3. After removal of 4 bases from V and 4 bases from J, the junction contained 6 bases not matched to a gene. Germline CDR1 ENHRY, CDR2 SYGVKD. The CDR3: CAISAELAGGYNEQFF. CDR3 nucleotide sequence: TGTGCCATCAGTGCTGAGCTAGCGGGGGGTTACAATGAGCAGTTCTTC.

The chain links TRBV12-3 or TRBV12-4 to TRBJ2-1; 10 nucleotides agree with TRBD2. The CDR3 covers 15 residues. The J segment lost 6 bases and the V segment lost 7 bases, leaving 9 bases of the junction unmatched. The CDR3 DNA follows: TGTGCCAGCATCGCGGCTAGCGGGAGTATCAATGAGCAGTTCTTC. Protein product: CASIAASGSINEQFF.

This sequence joins TRBV5-1 and TRBJ2-2; D is unresolved. Germline-derived CDR1 and CDR2 are SGHRS and YFSETQ. This CDR3 comprises 15 residues. Trimming removed 4 bases from V and 0 bases from J, with 10 bases in between. The CDR3 DNA sequence: TGCGCCAGCAGCCCTCATGCGGCGAACACCGGGGAGCTGTTTTTT. Translated: CASSPHAANTGELFF.

In the case of this clonotype: A much larger clone differs by one base, so this may be a read error. V gene TRBV29-1 combines with J gene TRBJ2-2, with TRBD1 matching over 7 bases. This CDR3 is 13 amino acids long. Germline CDR1 is SQVTM and CDR2 is ANQGSEA. Trimming took 8 bases from V and 4 from J; bases not matched to a gene: 7. The CDR3 reads CSRGQSGTGELFF. The CDR3 bases are TGCAGCCGGGGACAGTCGGGCACCGGGGAGCTGTTTTTT.

The chain recombines TRBV6-2 or TRBV6-3 with TRBJ2-1, with D perhaps TRBD1 (5 bases). Trimming stripped 7 bases from V and 7 bases from J, with 14 bases between. The CDR3 has 13 amino acids. In germline, CDR1 is MNHEY, CDR2 SVGEGT. The CDR3 reads CASTRKGANEQFF. Written as DNA, the CDR3 is TGTGCCAGCACTAGGAAAGGGGCGAATGAGCAGTTCTTC.